Listed below are T cell receptor beta chains from one sample, sequenced in a study of PD-L1 blockade in urothelial cancer. Profiling relied on immunoSEQ multiplex PCR, and the TCRdb table lists in-frame clones only, not all of them. The sample has tens of thousands of clones; 70% to 90% are singletons. The material sequenced was PBMCs, taken around atezolizumab (anti-PD-L1) treatment. The receptors here all came from a man aged 45-65 years with urothelial cancer. The CDR3 runs from the conserved cysteine through the conserved F or W. Fields, in order: V gene, J gene, clone size, D gene, CDR3 DNA, CDR3 protein. The D gene is left open where the match is weak. The size entry is marked missing in some rows and otherwise reads once, few, many or a size class.

>TRBV29-1|TRBJ2-7|once|.
TGCCATGGGCTAGCGAGCTCCTACGAGCAGTACTTC
CHGLASSYEQYF
>TRBV19|TRBJ1-1|.|.
TGTGCCAGTAGTGCACTAAGACAGATGAACACTGAAGCTTTCTTT
CASSALRQMNTEAFF
>TRBV6-5|TRBJ2-3|.|.
TGTGCCAGCAGTTACGTACCTAGTGGGAGCACAGATACGCAGTATTTT
CASSYVPSGSTDTQYF
>TRBV6-1|TRBJ1-5|.|.
TGTGCCAGCAGTGGGGAGGGGACCCGCAATCAGCCCCAGCATTTT
CASSGEGTRNQPQHF
>TRBV19|TRBJ2-7|.|TRBD1
TGTGCCAGTAGTCCTACCATCCCAGGGGGCTTCAACGAGCAGTACTTC
CASSPTIPGGFNEQYF
>TRBV5-6|TRBJ2-5|.|.
TGTGCCAGCAGCTCGTCGCGGGGATACAAAGGGACCCAGTACTTC
CASSSSRGYKGTQYF
>TRBV9|TRBJ2-3|.|.
TGTGCCAGCAGCTCGGAACAGGCGAGCACAGATACGCAGTATTTT
CASSSEQASTDTQYF
>TRBV7-6|TRBJ1-3|.|.
TGTGCCAGCAGCGCAGGGCTCGTTTCTGGAAACACCATATATTTT
CASSAGLVSGNTIYF
>TRBV11-2|TRBJ2-5|.|.
TGTGCCAGCAGCTTAAGTCAGGGAACTTTGGAGACCCAGTACTTC
CASSLSQGTLETQYF
>TRBV11-2|TRBJ1-1|.|TRBD1
TGTGCCAGCAGCTTACGACAGGGGAACACTGAAGCTTTCTTT
CASSLRQGNTEAFF
>TRBV10-2|TRBJ1-2|.|TRBD1
TGCGCCAGCGTTGGGGACAGGCCAACAGGGACCTTC
CASVGDRPTGTF
>TRBV4-3|TRBJ2-1|.|.
TGCGCCAGCAGCGCAGGGTCGGCTTCCTACAATGAGCAGTTCTTC
CASSAGSASYNEQFF
>TRBV11-3|TRBJ2-3|once|TRBD2
TGTGCCAGCAGCTCTACTAGCGGGGGGGCCAGGGATACGCAGTATTTT
CASSSTSGGARDTQYF
>TRBV4-3|TRBJ2-3|.|TRBD2
TGCGCCAGCAGCCAAAACCCAGCGGGAGGCGGGGGCGATACGCAGTATTTT
CASSQNPAGGGGDTQYF
>TRBV10-3|TRBJ2-7|.|TRBD1
TGTGCCATCAGGCCGTCGACAGGGGTATCCTACGAGCAGTACTTC
CAIRPSTGVSYEQYF
>TRBV12-5|TRBJ2-2|once|TRBD1
TGTGCTAGTGGTTTGGATCGGGTGACAGGGGGTTCGGTGAGCACCGGGGAGCTGTTTTTT
CASGLDRVTGGSVSTGELFF
>TRBV11-2|TRBJ2-7|.|TRBD2
TGTGCCAGCAGCTTAGGGGCTAGCGGGGGCTACGAGCAGTACTTC
CASSLGASGGYEQYF
>TRBV30|TRBJ2-1|.|TRBD2
TGTGCCTGGAGTGGTGGGGCGGGAGGGAAGATCTCCTACAATGAGCAGTTCTTC
CAWSGGAGGKISYNEQFF
>TRBV27|TRBJ1-4|.|.
TGTGCCAGCTCCCCGCGTAGAACTAATGAAAAACTGTTTTTT
CASSPRRTNEKLFF
>TRBV1|TRBJ1-6|few|.
TGCACCAGCAGAGTCAGGGGGATCTATAATTCACCCCTCCACTTT
CTSRVRGIYNSPLHF
>TRBV27|TRBJ1-5|few|.
TGTGCCAGCAGAGGGGGGGGCAATCAGCCCCAGCATTTT
CASRGGGNQPQHF
>TRBV5-1|TRBJ2-1|.|.
TGCGCCAGCAGCTCTTCGACAGGTCCTTCCTACAATGAGCAGTTCTTC
CASSSSTGPSYNEQFF
>TRBV21-1|TRBJ1-5|.|.
TGTGCCAGCAGCACCCAGGACAGGGCTAGCAATCAGCCCCAGCATTTT
CASSTQDRASNQPQHF
>TRBV6-6|TRBJ2-2|.|.
TGTGCCAGCACCTACAGGGCGAGCGGGGAGCTGTTTTTT
CASTYRASGELFF
>TRBV10-1|TRBJ2-7|.|.
TGCGCCAGCAGTGATTCCGGGAAATCCACTGGGCAGTACTTC
CASSDSGKSTGQYF
>TRBV10-2|TRBJ1-3|.|.
TGCGCCAGCAGACAGGGTATGGCTGGAAACACCATATATTTT
CASRQGMAGNTIYF
>TRBV2|TRBJ1-1|.|TRBD1
TGTGCCAGCAGGGGGGACAGGGTAGTACCTGAAGCTTTCTTT
CASRGDRVVPEAFF
>TRBV10-2|TRBJ2-4|.|TRBD2
TGCGCCAGCACCCCGGGGGGTATTCAGTACTTC
CASTPGGIQYF
>TRBV7-2|TRBJ1-5|medium-sized|.
TGTGCCAGCAGCCCCCAGGGTAGCAATCAGCCCCAGCATTTT
CASSPQGSNQPQHF
>TRBV19|TRBJ1-5|.|.
TGTGCCAGTAGTGGGAGGGAGTTTCAGCCCCAGCATTTT
CASSGREFQPQHF
>TRBV10-3|TRBJ2-1|.|TRBD2
TGTGCCACAAGCGTAGCGGGGGGCCCCAATGAGCAGTTCTTC
CATSVAGGPNEQFF
>TRBV7-6|TRBJ2-3|.|TRBD1
TGTGCCAGCAGCTTTGGGACAGGGTACACAGATACGCAGTATTTT
CASSFGTGYTDTQYF
>TRBV11-2|TRBJ2-3|.|TRBD2
TGTGCCAGCAGGAATAGACCGGGGGGGCCGACAGATACGCAGTATTTT
CASRNRPGGPTDTQYF
>TRBV6-1|TRBJ1-4|few|TRBD1
TGTGCCAGCAGTGAAATGGGACAGATTAATGAAAAACTGTTTTTT
CASSEMGQINEKLFF
>TRBV27|TRBJ2-2|once|TRBD1
TGTGCCAGCAGTCAAGACAGGGGGCCTGGGGAGCTGTTTTTT
CASSQDRGPGELFF
>TRBV29-1|TRBJ1-2|.|.
TGCAGCGTTGGAGAAAACCCAGGATCGGGAGGCTACACCTTC
CSVGENPGSGGYTF
>TRBV6-1|TRBJ2-7|.|.
TGTGCCAGCACGGGTTCCCTCTACGAGCAGTACTTC
CASTGSLYEQYF
>TRBV6-7|TRBJ2-7|once|.
TGTGCCAGCAGTTCCCCCCCGCAAGAGGAAGACTACGAGCAGTACTTC
CASSSPPQEEDYEQYF
>TRBV27|TRBJ2-3|once|.
TGTGCCAGCAGTTTGGGGGCTAGTAGCACAGATACGCAGTATTTT
CASSLGASSTDTQYF
>TRBV9|TRBJ1-1|.|.
TGTGCCAGCACGTCCGGGGTCGGGACTGAAGCTTTCTTT
CASTSGVGTEAFF
>TRBV19|TRBJ2-5|.|.
TGTGCCAGTAGTATAGATCTATGGGCAGGGCATCGGGAGACCCAGTACTTC
CASSIDLWAGHRETQYF
>TRBV14|TRBJ2-3|.|.
TGTGCCAGCAGCGGTCCAGGGGCAGATACGCAGTATTTT
CASSGPGADTQYF
>TRBV9|TRBJ1-2|once|TRBD1
TGTGCCAGCAGCGTAGGTCTGATGGGGACAGGGGGATATGGCTACACCTTC
CASSVGLMGTGGYGYTF
>TRBV5-1|TRBJ2-7|.|TRBD1
TGCGCCAGCAGCCCAGGGACAGGGTCTAGGGAGTACTTC
CASSPGTGSREYF
>TRBV7-8|TRBJ1-5|.|.
TGTGCCAGCAGCTTAGCGTGGGACACAAATCAGCCCCAGCATTTT
CASSLAWDTNQPQHF
>TRBV14|TRBJ2-7|once|.
TGTGCCAGCAGCCCTCTACGGGGGGCTCACAGCGAGCAGTACTTC
CASSPLRGAHSEQYF
>TRBV11-3|TRBJ2-5|.|.
TGTGCCAGCAGCTCAGGCAGGGAACAAGAGACCCAGTACTTC
CASSSGREQETQYF
>TRBV10-3|TRBJ1-2|.|.
TGTGCCATCGGGCAGGACTATGGCTACACCTTC
CAIGQDYGYTF
>TRBV27|TRBJ2-7|.|TRBD1
TGTGCCAGCAGTTTCCCTGGGACAGGGGAGCAGTACTTC
CASSFPGTGEQYF
>TRBV4-3|TRBJ2-3|.|TRBD2
TGCGCCAGCAGCCAAGAATGGCTAGCGGGAGTCGGGGGGGGGCCCACAGATACGCAGTATTTT
CASSQEWLAGVGGGPTDTQYF
>TRBV28|TRBJ2-1|.|.
TGTGCCAGCAGTTCCACCGGCAGGGCCCCCTACAATGAGCAGTTCTTC
CASSSTGRAPYNEQFF
>TRBV5-4|TRBJ2-6|.|.
TGTGCCAGCAGCTTGGGGGGCAGGGGGGTCTCTGGGGCCAACGTCCTGACTTTC
CASSLGGRGVSGANVLTF
>TRBV18|TRBJ1-6|.|TRBD1
TGTGCCAGCTCACCCGGACAGGGGGCTATTTCACCCCTCCACTTT
CASSPGQGAISPLHF
>TRBV29-1|TRBJ2-1|.|TRBD1
TGCAGCGTTGCCGACAGGGTATCCTACAATGAGCAGTTCTTC
CSVADRVSYNEQFF
>TRBV5-1|TRBJ2-1|.|TRBD1
TGCGCCAGCAGCTTTAGGACAGGGGATAGCAATGAGCAGTTCTTC
CASSFRTGDSNEQFF
>TRBV5-1|TRBJ1-1|.|TRBD1
TGCGCCAGCAGCGCGCAGGGGGCTGAAGCTTTCTTT
CASSAQGAEAFF
>TRBV25-1|TRBJ1-2|.|.
TGTGCCAGCAGTGAATGGGGGGACCATGGCTACACCTTC
CASSEWGDHGYTF
>TRBV5-1|TRBJ2-7|.|.
TGCGCCAGCAGCTTCGATCTACAGGTCTACGAGCAGTACTTC
CASSFDLQVYEQYF
>TRBV27|TRBJ2-4|.|.
TGTGCCAGCAGTTTAGTGCCAGGGCAACCCATTCAGTACTTC
CASSLVPGQPIQYF
>TRBV28|TRBJ1-5|.|TRBD1
TGTGCCAGCAGCCTCCAGGGGGCTTGGCAGCCCCAGCATTTT
CASSLQGAWQPQHF